These T cell receptor beta chains were read from a single sample in a study of blood T cell repertoires in COVID-19. Produced via immunoSEQ multiplex PCR; TCRdb's table is partial and in-frame only. The table shows fewer than 450,000 clones, with 88% occurring only once. The sample consisted of peripheral blood. These receptors were obtained from a woman aged 45 to 65 with COVID-19, enrolled during active disease. The CDR3 runs from the conserved cysteine through the conserved F or W. Fields, in order: D gene, CDR3 length, clone size, V gene, J gene, CDR3 DNA, CDR3 protein. A D gene is named only where the DNA matches it firmly. Clone sizes are given selectively: once, few, many, or a class where the clone is expanded.

>TRBD1|16|-|TRBV9|TRBJ2-3
TGTGCCAGCAGCGTAGTTGGACAGGGTATCCCAGATACGCAGTATTTT
CASSVVGQGIPDTQYF
>-|14|-|TRBV6-5|TRBJ2-3
TGTGCCAGCACGGGGTGGGAGCGTACAGATACGCAGTATTTT
CASTGWERTDTQYF
>TRBD1|14|-|TRBV6-5|TRBJ1-1
TGTGCCAGCAGATCAGGGGGTTCCGACACTGAAGCTTTCTTT
CASRSGGSDTEAFF
>-|15|-|TRBV28|TRBJ1-4
TGTGCCAGCAGATTTCGTCGTGGGCAGGTGGAAAAACTGTTTTTT
CASRFRRGQVEKLFF
>-|13|-|TRBV9|TRBJ1-6
TGTGCCAGCACCAACCCTGCGGGGGGACCCCTCCACTTT
CASTNPAGGPLHF
>-|15|many|TRBV6-5|TRBJ2-7
TGTGCCAGCAGTTTTTCCGGGACTTTCTCCTACGAGCAGTACTTC
CASSFSGTFSYEQYF
>TRBD1|15|-|TRBV19|TRBJ1-3
TGTGCCAGTAGCTTCGACAGGGACTCTGGAAACACCATATATTTT
CASSFDRDSGNTIYF
>TRBD1|14|-|TRBV27|TRBJ2-7
TGTGCCAGCAGGACGCGACAGGGGGTCGACGAGCAGTACTTC
CASRTRQGVDEQYF
>TRBD2|20|once|TRBV28|TRBJ2-7
TGTGCCAGCAGTTTAGGTTACAGGGGAGGACTAGCGGGGCCTTCCTACGAGCAGTACTTC
CASSLGYRGGLAGPSYEQYF
>-|16|-|TRBV4-2|TRBJ1-2
TGTGCCAGCAGCCAGTACAGGACAGCACAATACTATGGCTACACCTTC
CASSQYRTAQYYGYTF
>TRBD1|15|-|TRBV5-1|TRBJ1-2
TGCGCCAGCAGCTTGGTCCAGGGGGCGCGGGATGGCTACACCTTC
CASSLVQGARDGYTF
>TRBD1|15|-|TRBV24-1|TRBJ1-4
TGTGCCACCAGTGATTCGACAGGGATTAAGGAAAAACTGTTTTTT
CATSDSTGIKEKLFF
>TRBD1|14|-|TRBV27|TRBJ2-1
TGTGCCAGCAGTTTATCCAGGGGGCCCAATGAGCAGTTCTTC
CASSLSRGPNEQFF
>TRBD2|13|once|TRBV6-5|TRBJ2-7
TGTGCCAGCAGCCCCGGGACTAGCACCGAGCAGTACTTC
CASSPGTSTEQYF
>-|12|-|TRBV9|TRBJ2-7
TGTGCCAGCAGCGTAGATCTACGCGAGCAGTACTTC
CASSVDLREQYF
>-|15|-|TRBV6-5|TRBJ2-7
TGTGTCAGCAGTTACTCGGCGGGACAGTCCTACGAGCAGTACTTC
CVSSYSAGQSYEQYF
>-|13|-|TRBV5-6|TRBJ1-2
TGTGCCAGCAGCCGGTTGTCTAACTATGGCTACACCTTC
CASSRLSNYGYTF
>-|13|-|TRBV29-1|TRBJ2-5
TGCAGCGTTGGCCCTAGGTTGAGGGAGACCCAGTACTTC
CSVGPRLRETQYF
>-|13|-|TRBV27|TRBJ1-2
TGTGCCAGCCGCCCCGGGGGTGGCGATGGCTACACCTTC
CASRPGGGDGYTF
>-|14|-|TRBV3-1/TRBV3-2|TRBJ1-1
TGTGCCAGCAGCCCCGTCGAGGGGAACACTGAAGCTTTCTTT
CASSPVEGNTEAFF
>TRBD1|16|-|TRBV19|TRBJ1-5
TGTGCCAGTCTCAAACCGGGACAGGGGGGAGGCCAGCCCCAGCATTTT
CASLKPGQGGGQPQHF
>-|12|-|TRBV5-1|TRBJ2-5
TGCGCCAGCAGCTCTGACATGGAGACCCAGTACTTC
CASSSDMETQYF
>-|15|-|TRBV4-1|TRBJ2-7
TGCGCCAGCAGAGCTACCGGGACTCCCTCTTCCGAGCAGTACTTC
CASRATGTPSSEQYF
>-|15|-|TRBV19|TRBJ2-2
TGTGCCAGTAGTATAGCGGGGTACGACACCGGGGAGCTGTTTTTT
CASSIAGYDTGELFF
>TRBD2|13|-|TRBV29-1|TRBJ2-2
TGCAGCGTCGGGACTAGCGGGGCCGGGGAGCTGTTTTTT
CSVGTSGAGELFF
>-|13|-|TRBV12-3/TRBV12-4|TRBJ1-3
TGTGCCAGCAGTTACGGGACAGGAAACACCATATATTTT
CASSYGTGNTIYF
>TRBD1|13|-|TRBV6-5|TRBJ1-2
TGTGCCAGCAGGGGACAGGGGAAGTATGGCTACACCTTC
CASRGQGKYGYTF
>-|16|-|TRBV18|TRBJ1-4
TGTGCCAGCTCACCCCGTCCCCCAGGCACTAATGAAAAACTGTTTTTT
CASSPRPPGTNEKLFF
>TRBD2|17|-|TRBV7-9|TRBJ2-4
TGTGCCAGCAGCGGGGGACTAGCGGAGCTAGCCAAAAACATTCAGTACTTC
CASSGGLAELAKNIQYF
>-|15|-|TRBV15|TRBJ1-2
TGTGCCACCAGCGCCCCGGGGACATACCCCTATGGCTACACCTTC
CATSAPGTYPYGYTF
>TRBD1|13|-|TRBV12-3/TRBV12-4|TRBJ1-2
TGTGCCAGCAGTTTAGCTACAGGGGATGGCTACACCTTC
CASSLATGDGYTF
>-|12|-|TRBV10-2|TRBJ1-5
TGCGCCAGCAGTGACCCCTCCCGGCCCCAGCATTTT
CASSDPSRPQHF
>-|15|once|TRBV19|TRBJ1-2
TGTGCCAGTAGTATGGGACTTTCACCGGGCGGAGGCTACACCTTC
CASSMGLSPGGGYTF
>TRBD2|15|-|TRBV19|TRBJ2-5
TGTGCCAGTAGTATCCAAGCGGGGGCCGTTGAGACCCAGTACTTC
CASSIQAGAVETQYF
>-|15|-|TRBV18|TRBJ1-1
TGTGCCAGCTCACCACCGGTTGGCCCGAACACTGAAGCTTTCTTT
CASSPPVGPNTEAFF
>TRBD1|13|-|TRBV19|TRBJ1-3
TGTGCCAGTACCCTAGGACAGGGGAGCACCATATATTTT
CASTLGQGSTIYF
>-|16|-|TRBV9|TRBJ1-1
TGTGCCAGCAGCCCTCCGGATGGCAGGATGAACACTGAAGCTTTCTTT
CASSPPDGRMNTEAFF
>-|15|-|TRBV24-1|TRBJ2-3
TGTGCCACCAGTGATCCATGGGACACCCAAGATACGCAGTATTTT
CATSDPWDTQDTQYF
>-|12|few|TRBV29-1|TRBJ1-1
TGCAGCGCTGCGACAGCAGAGACTGAAGCTTTCTTT
CSAATAETEAFF
>-|15|-|TRBV11-3|TRBJ1-1
TGTGCCAGCAGCCCCGGCCAGGGAAGGAACACTGAAGCTTTCTTT
CASSPGQGRNTEAFF
>-|15|-|TRBV18|TRBJ1-5
TGTGCCAGCTCCCCCCCGGGTGTGGGCAATCAGCCCCAGCATTTT
CASSPPGVGNQPQHF
>TRBD1|12|-|TRBV2|TRBJ1-1
TGTGCCAGCAGATTACAGGGGAGGGAAGCTTTCTTT
CASRLQGREAFF
>TRBD1|15|many|TRBV4-1|TRBJ1-1
TGCGCCAGCAGCCAAGCTTACAGGGGCCGCTCTGAAGCTTTCTTT
CASSQAYRGRSEAFF
>-|15|-|TRBV7-2|TRBJ1-3
TGTGCCAGCAGCTATGACAGGAGCTCTGGAAACACCATATATTTT
CASSYDRSSGNTIYF
>TRBD1|16|once|TRBV9|TRBJ2-7
TGTGCCAGCAGCGTAGCCCAGGGGGCAAGACCTTACGAGCAGTACTTC
CASSVAQGARPYEQYF
>-|16|-|TRBV7-5|TRBJ2-7
TGTGCCAGAAGCCTCACGGGCCAGGCGGGCCCCTACGAGCAGTACTTC
CARSLTGQAGPYEQYF
>TRBD1|14|-|TRBV6-2/TRBV6-3|TRBJ2-1
TGTGCCAGCAGTTACGGGCAGGGGGCTAATGAGCAGTTCTTC
CASSYGQGANEQFF
>-|14|-|TRBV27|TRBJ1-1
TGTGCCAGCAGTTTAGACAGAAGAAGCACTGAAGCTTTCTTT
CASSLDRRSTEAFF
>TRBD1|15|-|TRBV19|TRBJ2-1
TGTGCCAGTAGTATAGGGGGGACAGGGAACAATGAGCAGTTCTTC
CASSIGGTGNNEQFF
>TRBD1|15|-|TRBV28|TRBJ1-5
TGTGCCAGCAGTTCCCCAGGGGGTAGGGATCAGCCCCAGCATTTT
CASSSPGGRDQPQHF
>-|15|-|TRBV6-5|TRBJ2-1
TGTGCCAGCCCGGACATCCCTAGCTCCTACAATGAGCAGTTCTTC
CASPDIPSSYNEQFF
>-|11|-|TRBV28|TRBJ2-7
TGTGCCAGCTGTTCGGACACCGAGCAGTACTTC
CASCSDTEQYF
>-|14|-|TRBV28|TRBJ1-4
TGTGCCAGCGGCGACGGGGGGGCTAATGAAAAACTGTTTTTT
CASGDGGANEKLFF
>TRBD2|13|-|TRBV11-3|TRBJ2-5
TGTGCCAGCAGCGGGGGGGGAGAAGAGACCCAGTACTTC
CASSGGGEETQYF
>-|15|-|TRBV9|TRBJ1-2
TGTGCCAGCAGCACTCGGACGGGAGCTAACTATGGCTACACCTTC
CASSTRTGANYGYTF
>TRBD1|13|-|TRBV20-1|TRBJ1-1
TGCAGTGCTAGTGAGGGGGCGAGGCCTGAAGCTTTCTTT
CSASEGARPEAFF
>TRBD2|14|-|TRBV3-1/TRBV3-2|TRBJ2-1
TGTGCCAGCAGCGCCTTAGCGGGGGGGCTTGGTCAGTTCTTC
CASSALAGGLGQFF
>TRBD1|14|-|TRBV30|TRBJ2-7
TGTGCCTGGAACCGGGACAGGGGTCTATACGAGCAGTACTTC
CAWNRDRGLYEQYF